This T cell receptor (beta chain) was documented in a study of T cells in localized non-small cell lung cancer (dated by TCRdb to the early 2020s). About the investigation overall: The study examined T cell repertoires in a few hundred patients with early-stage NSCLC and compared tumors with uninvolved tumor-adjacent lungs. A mean age of roughly 66 years was recorded for the NSCLC patients, of whom 129 were male and about 100 were female. The cohort was made up of around 240 treatment-naive NSCLC patients whose localized lung tumors had been resected.

On the study overall, not on this receptor specifically: Because the study design was exploratory, TCR variables were selected using unadjusted p-values without false-discovery rate correction. A median of around 50 of the top 100 tumor clones were detected in paired uninvolved adjacent lung, and approximately 28 of these tumor clones were also found among the top 100 clones of the paired uninvolved adjacent lung. Multi-region tumor sequencing was not performed, so intratumor heterogeneity could not be excluded. Uninvolved tumor-adjacent lung showed the highest T cell clonality, higher than tumor, which suggests more focused antigenic responses in the uninvolved tumor-adjacent lung. Higher blood T cell density associated with longer overall survival, while higher adjacent-lung clonality associated with shorter survival.

TCR beta CDR3 regions were sequenced from DNA using the immunoSEQ Assay. The published analysis was carried out like this. To compute T cell density, TCR beta template counts were normalized to usable DNA, which was estimated by amplifying housekeeping genes. Richness was estimated with the preseqR package, extrapolating to 400,000 templates for PBMC samples and 120,000 templates for tissue samples. Clonality was defined as one minus Pielou's evenness. Tissue-enriched TCRs were identified through differential abundance testing performed on productive amino-acid clonotypes, with a minimum total count of 5 and an alpha of 0.1. Repertoire overlap between compartments was quantified with the Jaccard Index and Morisita Overlap Index. GLIPH clustered TCR beta CDR3s with public tetramer-defined viral CDR3s; viral motifs required at least three viral sequences plus V-gene enrichment. Imported from immuneACCESS, the table was reduced by TCRdb to in-frame sequences with V and J called. These copies leave out some clones; in studies compared against another copy, an unresolved V gene accounts for under half, and the cause of the remainder is not known. That table gives V, J and clone size, and the DNA gave D and trimming. Present in this sample are about 33,000 clones, about nine tenths of which were seen just once. About 17% of the sample is in the top ten clones.

The germline V gene sets CDR1 to MGHRA and CDR2 to YSYEKL. The germline ends are 12 bases apart after V is trimmed by 6 bases and J by 4 bases. The CDR3 holds 13 amino acids from the cysteine to the phenylalanine. The DNA shown is the 39-base CDR3, in frame from base 1. At diagnosis, peripheral blood, uninvolved tumor-adjacent lung and tumor were collected and were preserved as a mix of fresh-frozen and FFPE material. Blood samples were analyzed as peripheral blood mononuclear cells for TCR repertoire profiling. On this clone itself: No cognate antigen has been identified for it. Per-nucleotide qualities are absent, and no much larger clonotype sits a single base away.

Sequenced here: peripheral blood mononuclear cells, sampled before any cancer treatment. This TCR was sampled from a man between 40 and 69 years old with stage III lung adenocarcinoma. The chain links TRBV4-1 with TRBJ1-1; TRBD1 is a weak D gene call, 6 bases matching. The DNA sequence follows: TGCGCCAGCAGTTACAGGGACGGCACTGAAGCTTTCTTT. Its product reads: CASSYRDGTEAFF.